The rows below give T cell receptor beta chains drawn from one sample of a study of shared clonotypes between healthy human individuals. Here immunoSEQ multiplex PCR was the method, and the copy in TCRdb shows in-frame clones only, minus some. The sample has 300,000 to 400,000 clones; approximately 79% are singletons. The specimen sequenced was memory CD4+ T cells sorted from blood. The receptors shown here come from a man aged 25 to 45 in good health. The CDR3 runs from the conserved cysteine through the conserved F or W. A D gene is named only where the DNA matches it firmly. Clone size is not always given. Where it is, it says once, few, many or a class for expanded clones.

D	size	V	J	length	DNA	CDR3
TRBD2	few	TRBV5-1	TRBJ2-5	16	TGCGCCAGCAGCCGAGGACTAGCGGGATTGACAGAGACCCAGTACTTC	CASSRGLAGLTETQYF
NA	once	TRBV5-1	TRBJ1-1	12	TGCGCCAGCAGCTTAAGGGGAGATGAAGCTTTCTTT	CASSLRGDEAFF
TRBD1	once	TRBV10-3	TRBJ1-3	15	TGTGCCATCAGTGAGCACGGACAGGGAGGAAACACCATATATTTT	CAISEHGQGGNTIYF
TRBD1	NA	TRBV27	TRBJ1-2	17	TGTGCCAGCAGTCCCGGACAGGGAGGAAGAAGCATCAATGGCTACACCTTC	CASSPGQGGRSINGYTF
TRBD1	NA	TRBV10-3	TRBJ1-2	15	TGTGCCATCAGTCCGATGGGACAGGGGGAGGGTGGCTACACCTTC	CAISPMGQGEGGYTF
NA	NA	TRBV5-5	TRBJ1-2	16	TGTGCCAGCAGCTTGTTAATCAGGGGTCCTTCGTATGGCTACACCTTC	CASSLLIRGPSYGYTF
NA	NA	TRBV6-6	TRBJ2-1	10	TGTGCCAGCAGTTACAATGAGCAGTTCTTC	CASSYNEQFF
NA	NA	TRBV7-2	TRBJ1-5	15	TGTGCCAGCAGCTTTGGGGTCTGGGCGAACCAGCCCCAGCATTTT	CASSFGVWANQPQHF
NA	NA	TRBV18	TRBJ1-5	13	TGTGCCAGCTCACCACTCGAGGATCAGCCCCAGCATTTT	CASSPLEDQPQHF
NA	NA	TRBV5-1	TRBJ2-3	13	TGCGCCAGCAGCTTGGGCCAGGAGGATACGCAGTATTTT	CASSLGQEDTQYF
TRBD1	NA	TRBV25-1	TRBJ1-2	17	TGTGCCAGCAGTGAATCCCTCGGGGGGACAGGGGACTATGGCTACACCTTC	CASSESLGGTGDYGYTF
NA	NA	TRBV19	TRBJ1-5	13	TGTGCCAGTAGTACACAGGCTCCGGGGCCCCAGCATTTT	CASSTQAPGPQHF
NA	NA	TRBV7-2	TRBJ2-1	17	TGTGCCAGCAGCAAAAAGAGCGGAGGGGGAGCCTACAATGAGCAGTTCTTC	CASSKKSGGGAYNEQFF
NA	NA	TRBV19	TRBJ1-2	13	TGTGCCAGTAGTACCCAGGATCTTGTGGGCTACACCTTC	CASSTQDLVGYTF
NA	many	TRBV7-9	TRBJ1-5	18	TGTGCCAGCAGCTTAGTAACCCGAAAATTACGGAGCAATCAGCCCCAGCATTTT	CASSLVTRKLRSNQPQHF
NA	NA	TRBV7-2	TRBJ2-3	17	NA	CASSFWRGTSGTDTQYF
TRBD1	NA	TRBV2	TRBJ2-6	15	TGTGCCAGCAGTGAAGCAACAGGGGGATTCAACGTCCTGACTTTC	CASSEATGGFNVLTF
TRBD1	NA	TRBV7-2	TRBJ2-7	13	TGTGCCAGCAGTTTAGGGACAGGGGACGAGCAGTACTTC	CASSLGTGDEQYF
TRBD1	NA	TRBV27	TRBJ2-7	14	TGTGCCAGCAGCACAGGGGGCGCCCCCTACGAGCAGTACTTC	CASSTGGAPYEQYF
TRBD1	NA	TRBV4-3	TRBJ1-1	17	TGCGCCAGCAGCCTCAAACGCAGGGGGTACGGGGGCACTGAAGCTTTCTTT	CASSLKRRGYGGTEAFF
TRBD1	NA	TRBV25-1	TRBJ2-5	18	TGTGCCAGCAGTGAACTCGCCCGGGACAGGGGGTACGCGGAGACCCAGTACTTC	CASSELARDRGYAETQYF
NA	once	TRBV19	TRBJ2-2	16	TGTGCCAGTAGTTCCTCGGCGGGGACGGGTACCGGGGAGCTGTTTTTT	CASSSSAGTGTGELFF
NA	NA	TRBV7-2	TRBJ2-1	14	TGTGCCAGCAGCCCCAGGGACGGTTACAATGAGCAGTTCTTC	CASSPRDGYNEQFF
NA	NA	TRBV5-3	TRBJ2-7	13	TGTGCCAGCAGCTTGAGGGCAGCCTACGAGCAGTACTTC	CASSLRAAYEQYF
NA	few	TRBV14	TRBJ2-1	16	TGTGCCAGCAGCCAAGTCATTTGGGGGGGGCAGGTTGAGCAGTTCTTC	CASSQVIWGGQVEQFF
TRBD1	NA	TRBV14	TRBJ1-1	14	TGTGCCAGCAGCCACAGGGGGCGGAACACTGAAGCTTTCTTT	CASSHRGRNTEAFF
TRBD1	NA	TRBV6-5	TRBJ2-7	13	TGTGCCAGCAGCCGACAGGGTTCCTACGAGCAGTACTTC	CASSRQGSYEQYF
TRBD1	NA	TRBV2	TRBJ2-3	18	TGTGCCAGCAAGGGACAGGCGGGTAGGCCGAGAGGGACAGATACGCAGTATTTT	CASKGQAGRPRGTDTQYF
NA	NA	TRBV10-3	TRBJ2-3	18	TGTGCCATCAGTGAGTCGATTAGTATGGCAGGCAGCACAGATACGCAGTATTTT	CAISESISMAGSTDTQYF
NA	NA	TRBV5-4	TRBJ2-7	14	TGTGCCAGCAGCGGCGGGGACAGACCCTACGAGCAGTACTTC	CASSGGDRPYEQYF
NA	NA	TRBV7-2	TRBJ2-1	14	TGTGCCAGCAGCTTAGGATGGGGGTCGAATGAGCAGTTCTTC	CASSLGWGSNEQFF
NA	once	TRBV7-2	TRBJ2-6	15	TGTGCCAGCAGCTCCGAGCCGGGTGGGGCCAACGTCCTGACTTTC	CASSSEPGGANVLTF
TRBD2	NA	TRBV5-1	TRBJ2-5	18	TGCGCCAGCAGCTTCATAGCGGGATCTCTAAAACTTAGGGAGACCCAGTACTTC	CASSFIAGSLKLRETQYF
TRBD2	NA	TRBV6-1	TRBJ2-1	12	TGTGCCAGCAGTGAAGGCGGGGGGTCACAGTTCTTC	CASSEGGGSQFF
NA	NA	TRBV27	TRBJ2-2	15	TGTGCCAGCAGCCCCGCGAGGCAAAACACCGGGGAGCTGTTTTTT	CASSPARQNTGELFF